This entry concerns a single T cell receptor beta chain. No antigen is known for it. This sample is part of a study of a mutant IDH1 vaccine in newly diagnosed glioma. Study information: Once 4-6 weeks had passed after radiotherapy alone, vaccination started, or it started with temozolomide cycles. Treated patients had a mean age of around 40 years and a sex split that was around 60% male and 37.5% female.

Method: immunoSEQ multiplex PCR; TCRdb's copy keeps in-frame clones and lacks some. The repertoire holds approximately 56,000 clones, with 65% as singletons. The sample's time point: week 47, end of study. Vaccination used 300 ug of mutant IDH1 20-mer peptide per dose, with topical imiquimod. Across weeks 1, 3, 5, 7, 11, 15, 19 and 23, patients received a vaccination each time, eight in all. Study outcomes and limitations: Top-clonotype changes in peripheral T cells seemed unrelated to pseudoprogression.

CDR1 MNHEY and CDR2 SVGAGI come from the germline V gene. Trimming removed 6 bases at V and 7 bases at J, with 12 bases between. The CDR3 runs 13 residues. The gene calls are TRBV6-5 and TRBJ1-4; possibly TRBD1 for D (5 bases). The TCR originated in a man aged 35-49 years with glioma. Some clones in this sample may be carry-over from other donors' samples. The input for sequencing was peripheral blood mononuclear cells (PBMCs), taken from a glioma patient whose treatment included an IDH1 peptide vaccine. The CDR3 region has the DNA TGTGCCAGCAGGAGGGACGGGGGTGAAAAACTGTTTTTT. This codes for CASRRDGGEKLFF.